A selection of T cell receptor beta chains follows, all from one sample in a study of blood T cell repertoires in COVID-19. The table came from immunoSEQ multiplex PCR; TCRdb's copy has only in-frame clones and leaves some out. The repertoire holds some 140,000 clones, with roughly 80% as singletons. Sequences were obtained from peripheral blood. These receptors originate from a woman older than 75 with acute or convalescent COVID-19. The CDR3 runs from the conserved cysteine through the conserved F or W. The D gene is left open where the match is weak. The size of a clone is reported for some rows only, either as once, few or many, or as a class for expanded clones.

j_call	v_call	clone_size	d_call	cdr3_nt	cdr3_aa
TRBJ1-1	TRBV19	.	.	TGTGCCAGTAACCCAACCCGGGACAAGAACACTGAAGCTTTCTTT	CASNPTRDKNTEAFF
TRBJ2-7	TRBV7-9	.	.	TGTGCCAGCAGCCGAGGTGGCCAGGGCTCCTACGAGCAGTACTTC	CASSRGGQGSYEQYF
TRBJ1-6	TRBV19	few	.	TGTGCCAGTAGTACCCGGGACTCCTATAATTCACCCCTCCACTTT	CASSTRDSYNSPLHF
TRBJ1-2	TRBV7-2	.	TRBD1	TGTGCCAGCAGCTACCGACAGGGCTATGGCTACACCTTC	CASSYRQGYGYTF
TRBJ1-1	TRBV19	few	TRBD1	TGTGCCAGTACCCTCGCCGGGACAGGGGGAGTTGGTGCAAACACTGAAGCTTTCTTT	CASTLAGTGGVGANTEAFF
TRBJ1-1	TRBV19	.	TRBD1	TGTGCCAGTGGACGGTCCGGGACAGGGGTTGACACTGAAGCTTTCTTT	CASGRSGTGVDTEAFF
TRBJ2-1	TRBV2	.	TRBD2	TGTGCCAGCAGTGAATATCTCCTAGCGGGGGACCTCAATGAGCAGTTCTTC	CASSEYLLAGDLNEQFF
TRBJ2-2	TRBV6-5	.	.	TGTGCCAGCAGTTACACAAGACAGTTCACCGGGGAGCTGTTTTTT	CASSYTRQFTGELFF
TRBJ1-1	TRBV5-1	once	TRBD1	TGCGCCAGCAGCTTGGCCGGGACAGGGAACACTGAAGCTTTCTTT	CASSLAGTGNTEAFF
TRBJ1-1	TRBV6-6	.	.	TGTGCCAGCACGGGCACAGGGCGTACTGAAGCTTTCTTT	CASTGTGRTEAFF
TRBJ2-7	TRBV6-5	.	TRBD2	TGTGCCAGCAGTCGGGAGGGAGTCCTCGAGCAGTACTTC	CASSREGVLEQYF
TRBJ1-1	TRBV30	.	.	TGTGCCTGGAGTAGTTTGACCGGGAGCTACACTGAAGCTTTCTTT	CAWSSLTGSYTEAFF
TRBJ2-1	TRBV5-6	.	.	TGTGCCAGCAGCCCGTCAGGCAGAAGCTCCTACAATGAGCAGTTCTTC	CASSPSGRSSYNEQFF
TRBJ1-5	TRBV7-8	.	TRBD1	TGTGCCAGCAGCCCACCGACAGGGGGAAGTAATCAGCCCCAGCATTTT	CASSPPTGGSNQPQHF
TRBJ1-1	TRBV5-1	.	.	TGCGCCAGCAGCTTGGGGGTGGATGGGGGCCCGAACACTGAAGCTTTCTTT	CASSLGVDGGPNTEAFF
TRBJ2-1	TRBV19	.	TRBD2	TGTGCCAGTATGCGGACTAGCGGATTCAATGAGCAGTTCTTC	CASMRTSGFNEQFF
TRBJ1-2	TRBV5-4	.	TRBD1	TGTGCCAGCAGCTTGGGGGTAGGGGGCGCTTGGAGTGGCTACACCTTC	CASSLGVGGAWSGYTF
TRBJ2-1	TRBV5-1	.	TRBD1	TGCGCCAGCAGCTTGGAACAGGGGTCCTACAATGAGCAGTTCTTC	CASSLEQGSYNEQFF
TRBJ2-7	TRBV14	.	.	TGTGCCAGCAGCCACACGGGACAAGGGGAATACGAGCAGTACTTC	CASSHTGQGEYEQYF
TRBJ2-1	TRBV6-4	.	.	TGTGCCAGCCTCCTGAGCCGGGACACTGACAATGAGCAGTTCTTC	CASLLSRDTDNEQFF
TRBJ2-1	TRBV7-6	.	TRBD2	TGTGCCAGCAGCTTAGCCAGGACTAGCGGGGGGGAGGAGTTCTTC	CASSLARTSGGEEFF
TRBJ2-4	TRBV5-4	once	TRBD2	TGTGCCAGCAGCCCCACTAGCGGGAGAGCCAAAAACATTCAGTACTTC	CASSPTSGRAKNIQYF
TRBJ1-4	TRBV6-2/TRBV6-3	.	.	TGTGCCAGCAGTTCCCGGGGTGAAAAACTGTTTTTT	CASSSRGEKLFF
TRBJ1-2	TRBV19	.	TRBD1	TGTGCCACCCTGAGCAAGGACAGGGGGGAAAACTATGGCTACACCTTC	CATLSKDRGENYGYTF
TRBJ1-2	TRBV5-6	.	.	TGTGCCAGCAGCCCCCCCCGGGCTAACTATGGCTACACCTTC	CASSPPRANYGYTF
TRBJ2-4	TRBV19	.	.	TGTGCCAGTAGTACTGCAGGGGCCGTGGCCAAAAACATTCAGTACTTC	CASSTAGAVAKNIQYF
TRBJ2-3	TRBV6-2/TRBV6-3	.	.	TGTGCCAGCAGTTCCTGGCTGGCGGGCTTCACAGATACGCAGTATTTT	CASSSWLAGFTDTQYF
TRBJ2-1	TRBV5-1	.	.	TGCGCCAGCAGCCCGCCCGGACAGCCCTACAATGAGCAGTTCTTC	CASSPPGQPYNEQFF
TRBJ2-3	TRBV9	once	TRBD2	TGTGCCAGCAGCGTAGTAAGCGGGGGAACTCACACAGATACGCAGTATTTT	CASSVVSGGTHTDTQYF
TRBJ1-2	TRBV15	.	.	TGTGCCACCAGTGGGTACCAGACAGTTAACTATGGCTACACCTTC	CATSGYQTVNYGYTF
TRBJ2-3	TRBV2	.	TRBD1	TGTGCCAGCAGCGTTGGGACAGGGTTGAACACAGATACGCAGTATTTT	CASSVGTGLNTDTQYF
TRBJ2-3	TRBV30	once	TRBD2	TGTGCCTGGAACGGACTAGCGGGGGGGCGAGATACGCAGTATTTT	CAWNGLAGGRDTQYF
TRBJ1-2	TRBV18	.	TRBD1	TGTGCCAGCTCACCGGGACAGGGGAGCCTGGATGGCTACACCTTC	CASSPGQGSLDGYTF
TRBJ1-1	TRBV5-4	.	.	TGTGCCAGCAGCTTGCCAGGGGCTATGAACACTGAAGCTTTCTTT	CASSLPGAMNTEAFF
TRBJ2-7	TRBV3-1/TRBV3-2	once	TRBD1	TGTGCCAGCAGCCTGTCCTTGGGACAGCCCTACGAGCAGTACTTC	CASSLSLGQPYEQYF
TRBJ2-3	TRBV10-3	.	TRBD1	TGTGCCATCAAGACAGGGGGATCCACAGATACGCAGTATTTT	CAIKTGGSTDTQYF
TRBJ2-1	TRBV19	once	.	TGTGCCAGTAGTATCTCGACTAGCTCCTACAATGAGCAGTTCTTC	CASSISTSSYNEQFF
TRBJ1-2	TRBV20-1	.	.	TGCAGTCCGGGACAAGCCTATGGCTACACCTTC	CSPGQAYGYTF
TRBJ1-1	TRBV18	.	.	TGTGCCAGCTCACCGAGGGGGGGAATGAACACTGAAGCTTTCTTT	CASSPRGGMNTEAFF
TRBJ1-6	TRBV19	.	TRBD1	TGTGCCAGTACCACGGGACAGGGCACCGATAATTCACCCCTCCACTTT	CASTTGQGTDNSPLHF
TRBJ2-2	TRBV30	once	.	TGTGCCTGGAACCCGTACAGGGCCCCCGGGGAGCTGTTTTTT	CAWNPYRAPGELFF
TRBJ2-5	TRBV6-5	.	.	TGTGCCAGCAGAGCCGGGACATGGAATCAAGAGACCCAGTACTTC	CASRAGTWNQETQYF
TRBJ2-3	TRBV30	.	.	TGTGCCTGGAGTGGGGGCGGGGCCACAGATACGCAGTATTTT	CAWSGGGATDTQYF
TRBJ1-1	TRBV10-3	.	TRBD1	TGTGCCATCAGTGCAAGACTTGGGACAGGGGGCGAAAACACTGAAGCTTTCTTT	CAISARLGTGGENTEAFF
TRBJ2-3	TRBV21-1	.	.	TGTGCCAGCACTGACCCCCGGGACCTTTTAGCGGGGCAGTATTTT	CASTDPRDLLAGQYF
TRBJ1-6	TRBV5-1	.	.	TGCGCCAGCAGCTTGGTTTGGCAGGGCAGTTCACCCCTCCACTTT	CASSLVWQGSSPLHF
TRBJ2-6	TRBV27	.	.	TGTGCCAGCAGTCTCAGTAGAGGCCGGCGGCCTGGGGCCAACGTCCTGACTTTC	CASSLSRGRRPGANVLTF
TRBJ1-2	TRBV14	.	TRBD1	TGTGCCAGCAGGCCCACAGGGGTTAACCCCTATGGCTACACCTTC	CASRPTGVNPYGYTF